This TCR beta chain was sequenced during a study of blood T cell repertoires in COVID-19. Study-wide context: Researchers got acute and convalescent COVID-19 samples from the United States, Italy and Spain.

The CDR3 is made up of 16 amino acids. V was cut by 5 bases and J by 1 base, with 15 bases left in between. Germline CDR1 is MNHEY and CDR2 is SMNVEV (reference sequence). The data were produced by immunoSEQ multiplex PCR, yet TCRdb's version contains in-frame clones alone and is incomplete. Among roughly 110,000 clones, around 88% were seen once, and the ten largest hold 6.8%. The specimen sequenced was peripheral blood. This receptor was identified in a man in his forties or fifties with active or convalescent COVID-19. The chain couples TRBV27 to TRBJ1-5, with a possible D match to TRBD1 (6 bases). The CDR3 here is CASSPTAGASNQPQHF. In DNA, the CDR3 is TGTGCCAGCAGTCCTACCGCAGGGGCGAGCAATCAGCCCCAGCATTTT.